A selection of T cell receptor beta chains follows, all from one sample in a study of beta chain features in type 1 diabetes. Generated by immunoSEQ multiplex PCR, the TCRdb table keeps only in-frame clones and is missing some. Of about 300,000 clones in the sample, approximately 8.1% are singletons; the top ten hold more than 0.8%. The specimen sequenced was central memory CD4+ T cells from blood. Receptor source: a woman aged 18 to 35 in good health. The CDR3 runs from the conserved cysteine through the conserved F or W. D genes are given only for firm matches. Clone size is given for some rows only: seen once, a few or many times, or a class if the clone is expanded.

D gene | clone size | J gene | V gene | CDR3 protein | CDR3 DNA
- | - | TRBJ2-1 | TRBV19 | CASETGTSYNEQFF | TGTGCCAGTGAAACAGGGACATCCTACAATGAGCAGTTCTTC
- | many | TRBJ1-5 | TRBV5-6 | CASSSTEGYSNQPQHF | TGTGCCAGCAGCTCGACAGAAGGGTATAGCAATCAGCCCCAGCATTTT
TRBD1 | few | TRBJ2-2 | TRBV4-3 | CASSLGTGDDIGELFF | TGCGCCAGCAGCCTAGGGACAGGGGACGACATCGGGGAGCTGTTTTTT
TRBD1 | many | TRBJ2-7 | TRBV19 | CASKRMGQGAYEQYF | TGTGCCAGTAAAAGGATGGGACAGGGCGCCTACGAGCAGTACTTC
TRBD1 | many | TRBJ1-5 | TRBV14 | CASSRTGQQPQHF | TGTGCCAGCAGCCGGACAGGGCAACAGCCCCAGCATTTT
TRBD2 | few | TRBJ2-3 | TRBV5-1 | CASSLEGRGSGRRDTQYF | TGCGCCAGCAGCTTGGAGGGACGAGGTAGCGGGAGGAGGGATACGCAGTATTTT
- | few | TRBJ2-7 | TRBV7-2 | CASSLVGYEQYF | TGTGCCAGCAGCTTAGTTGGCTACGAGCAGTACTTC
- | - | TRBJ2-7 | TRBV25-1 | CASRGTGFYEQYF | TGTGCCAGCAGAGGGACGGGATTCTACGAGCAGTACTTC
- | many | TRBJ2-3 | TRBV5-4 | CASSSDSTDTQYF | TGTGCCAGCAGCTCGGACAGCACAGATACGCAGTATTTT
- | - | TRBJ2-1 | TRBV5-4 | CASSRGQFYNEQFF | TGTGCCAGCAGCCGTGGACAGTTCTACAATGAGCAGTTCTTC
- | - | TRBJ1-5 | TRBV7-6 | CASSLEDGPQHF | TGTGCCAGCAGCTTAGAAGATGGGCCCCAGCATTTT
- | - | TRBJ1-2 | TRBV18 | CASSPAEGGNYGYTF | TGTGCCAGCTCACCGGCAGAGGGGGGCAACTATGGCTACACCTTC
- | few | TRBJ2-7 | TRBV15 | CATSRDLAEAYEQYF | TGTGCCACCAGCAGAGATTTAGCGGAAGCCTACGAGCAGTACTTC
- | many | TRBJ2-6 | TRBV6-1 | CASRIGGSGANVLTF | TGTGCCAGCAGGATCGGCGGCTCTGGGGCCAACGTCCTGACTTTC
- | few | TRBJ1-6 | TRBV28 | CASSFTQNPSRALHF | TGTGCCAGCAGTTTCACACAAAACCCGTCGAGGGCCCTCCACTTT
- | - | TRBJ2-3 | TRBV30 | CAWSLSPDTQYF | TGTGCCTGGAGTCTCTCCCCCGATACGCAGTATTTT
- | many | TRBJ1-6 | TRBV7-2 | CASSLAGGQGSPLHF | TGTGCCAGCAGCTTAGCGGGGGGGCAAGGATCACCCCTCCACTTT
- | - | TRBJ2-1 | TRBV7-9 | CASSPTRVGGHEQFF | TGTGCCAGCAGCCCTACCAGGGTCGGGGGCCATGAGCAGTTCTTC
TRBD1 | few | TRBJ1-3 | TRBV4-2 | CASSREGTGPGNTIYF | TGTGCCAGCAGCCGGGAAGGGACAGGGCCTGGAAACACCATATATTTT
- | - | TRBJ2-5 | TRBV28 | CASSSGGETQYF | TGTGCCAGCAGTTCCGGTGGGGAGACCCAGTACTTC
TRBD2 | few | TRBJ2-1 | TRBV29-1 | CSAPSSGLGDEQFF | TGCAGCGCCCCCAGTAGCGGACTAGGGGATGAGCAGTTCTTC
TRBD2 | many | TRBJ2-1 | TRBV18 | CASSPRTSGGYNEQFF | TGTGCCAGCTCACCACGGACTAGCGGGGGTTACAATGAGCAGTTCTTC
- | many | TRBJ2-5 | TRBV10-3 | CAISLRGYQETQYF | TGTGCCATCAGTTTACGGGGGTACCAAGAGACCCAGTACTTC
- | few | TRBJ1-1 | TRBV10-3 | CAISEGGTEAFF | TGTGCCATCAGTGAAGGGGGCACTGAAGCTTTCTTT
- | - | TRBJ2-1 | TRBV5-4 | CASSILQSYNEQFF | TGTGCCAGCAGCATACTACAGTCCTACAATGAGCAGTTCTTC
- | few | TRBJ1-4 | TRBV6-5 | CASSLNRAGNEKLFF | TGTGCCAGCAGCCTCAACAGGGCGGGTAATGAAAAACTGTTTTTT
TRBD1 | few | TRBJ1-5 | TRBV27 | CASSRIGGGGNQPQHF | TGTGCCAGCAGTAGAATAGGGGGCGGCGGCAATCAGCCCCAGCATTTT
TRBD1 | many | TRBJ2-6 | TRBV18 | CASSMTGAPGANVLTF | TGTGCCAGCTCAATGACAGGGGCCCCTGGGGCCAACGTCCTGACTTTC